Reported below is one T cell receptor (beta chain). In the authors' methods: Amplified reference gene primers provided the basis for estimating nucleated cell counts. Libraries were prepared by immunoSEQ multiplex PCR; TCRdb keeps only in-frame clonotypes and omits some of them. That table supplies the V and J calls and clone size; D and trimming were determined from the DNA. Among roughly 200,000 clones listed, around 78% were seen once. This sample is part of a study of blood T cell repertoires in COVID-19. Overall study context: Samples taken during acute and convalescent COVID-19 were collected in the United States, Italy and Spain. PBMCs, B-cell-depleted T cells, or T cells were the source of the cDNA or gDNA that made up the material.

CDR3 size: 14 residues. Trimming removed 3 bases from V and 4 bases from J; junction bases left unmatched: 6. Per the germline V gene, CDR1 is DFQATT and CDR2 is SNEGSKA (reference sequence). The sequenced sample consisted of peripheral blood. This chain uses TRBV20-1 with TRBJ2-4, with 7 bases that match TRBD1. The TCR was taken from a woman of 80 years or more with active or convalescent COVID-19. The CDR3: CSASPRTGKNIQYF. Written as DNA, the CDR3 is TGCAGTGCTAGTCCGAGGACAGGAAAAAACATTCAGTACTTC.